This TCR beta chain appears in the sequencing data of a study of T cells in Graves' hyperthyroidism and ophthalmopathy. This clonotype was found many times. Its matching antigen is unknown. The CDR3 totals 15 residues. The V gene's germline CDR1 is LGHDT and CDR2 YNNKEL (reference sequence). V lost 4 bases, J lost 1 base, and 4 bases stayed unmatched. The study, taken as a whole, reports: Separating ophthalmopathy from stable hyperthyroidism was achieved by a 13 V-J model. A median around 6.8 months before onset, the model predicted ophthalmopathy.

Amplified regions were TCR beta CDR3 sequences from RNA transcripts. First-round RT-PCR targeting the TCR CDR3 was performed with the HTBI primer set. Via MiXCR, TCRdb re-called the multiplex PCR reads, giving one row per CDR3 protein. The table shows 410,000 or so distinct CDR3 sequences, with approximately 14% occurring only once. The diagnostic basis comprised clinical symptoms, serum thyroxine and TRAb, thyroid ultrasound and orbital computed tomography. The PBMCs were sourced from fresh peripheral blood (approximately 9 ml). The rearrangement links TRBV3-1 to TRBJ2-7; 10 positions match TRBD2. The source is a man in his late teens or twenties with Graves' ophthalmopathy. The sample consisted of blood. This chain's CDR3 is CASSPTSGTSYEQYF. The DNA of the CDR3 is TGTGCCAGCAGCCCAACTAGCGGGACATCCTACGAGCAGTACTTC.